The clone carrying this TCR beta chain has at least ten counts. Its antigen is currently unknown. The record originates from a study of T cells in Graves' hyperthyroidism and ophthalmopathy. Trimming left V 2 bases short and J 5 bases short, with 8 bases between. The length of the CDR3 is 13 residues. Germline CDR1 KGHDR, CDR2 SFDVKD. TCR beta CDR3 regions were amplified from RNA transcripts. The HTBI primer set served for first-round RT-PCR of the TCR CDR3. TCRdb re-analysed the multiplex PCR reads in MiXCR, keeping a single row per CDR3 protein. The sample holds under 300,000 distinct CDR3 sequences, less than 30% seen once. General study findings and limits: By a 13 V-J model, ophthalmopathy was set apart from stable hyperthyroidism.

The TCR was taken from a man aged 35-49 years with Graves' hyperthyroidism that later progressed to Graves' ophthalmopathy. The material sequenced was blood. The chain recombines TRBV24-1 with TRBJ1-1; D unresolved. DNA for the CDR3: TGTGCCACCAGTGATTGGACGAGGACTGAAGCTTTCTTT. It is translated as CATSDWTRTEAFF.